Presented here are 23 T cell receptor beta chains from one specimen sequenced in a study of blood T cell repertoires in COVID-19. Only in-frame clones appear in the TCRdb table, and some are missing; sequencing was by immunoSEQ multiplex PCR. Of roughly 53,000 clones in the sample, about 78% are singletons; the top ten hold around 20%. Sequenced sample: peripheral blood. These TCRs come from a man aged 50 or older with active or convalescent COVID-19.

The gene calls are TRBV25-1 and TRBJ2-1, with D unresolved. The V gene's germline CDR1 is MGHDK and CDR2 SYGVNS. V was trimmed by 8 bases and J by 0 bases, leaving 11 bases between them. CDR3 length: 14 amino acids. This CDR3 is CASVQESSYNEQFF. For the CDR3, the DNA is TGTGCCAGCGTCCAGGAAAGCTCCTACAATGAGCAGTTCTTC.

The V and J genes are TRBV2 and TRBJ2-1; the D gene is possibly TRBD2 (5 bases). The CDR3 is 16 amino acids. Trimming removed 5 bases at V and 1 base at J, with 15 bases between. The V gene's germline CDR1 is SNHLY and CDR2 FYNNEI. The CDR3 region has the DNA TGTGCCAGCAGTCCACTGGGAAGAGGGTCCTACAATGAGCAGTTCTTC. It codes for CASSPLGRGSYNEQFF.

The chain combines TRBV11-2 with TRBJ2-3; 8 bases match TRBD2. This CDR3 has 15 residues. Germline CDR1 reads SGHAT; CDR2 reads FQNNGV. Trimming at V came to 4 bases and at J to 5 bases, leaving 8 bases not matched to a gene. The CDR3 spells CASSSRGGFGDTQYF. For the CDR3, the DNA is TGTGCCAGCAGCTCCCGGGGGGGTTTTGGAGATACGCAGTATTTT.

This clone turned up a few times. V and J are TRBV6-5 and TRBJ2-2, with D possibly matching TRBD1 (6 bases). The germline gives CDR1 MNHEY, CDR2 SVGAGI. The CDR3 totals 16 residues. V lost 4 bases, J lost 4 bases, and 16 bases lay in between. The CDR3 region has the DNA TGTGCCAGCAGTTCGGACAGATACATTGCCACCGGGGAGCTGTTTTTT. Amino acids: CASSSDRYIATGELFF.

The gene calls are TRBV25-1 and TRBJ2-5; 13 bases line up with TRBD2. The V segment lost 0 bases and the J segment 4 bases; nucleotides outside the gene matches: 5. Germline CDR1 and CDR2: MGHDK and SYGVNS. The CDR3 runs to 17 residues. The CDR3 coding sequence is TGTGCCAGCAGTGAATATCGACTAGCGGGGGGCCGAGAGACCCAGTACTTC. Its protein is CASSEYRLAGGRETQYF.

This chain uses TRBV10-3 with TRBJ1-4, with no clear D. The V end lost 6 bases, the J end lost 2 bases, and 4 bases lay between the germline ends. The CDR3 is 12 residues long. Per germline, CDR1 ENHRY and CDR2 SYGVKD. CDR3 bases: TGTGCCATCAGCCAGACTAATGAAAAACTGTTTTTT. Amino acid sequence: CAISQTNEKLFF.

The chain uses TRBV5-4 and TRBJ2-3; weak D call: TRBD1 (5 bases). Trimming took 3 bases from V and 5 from J, leaving 13 bases between them. This CDR3 has 14 amino acids. Germline CDR1 and CDR2: SGHNT and YYREEE (reference sequence). CDR3 coding DNA: TGTGCCAGCAGCTATGACAGTGGAAGAGATACGCAGTATTTT. Its translation is CASSYDSGRDTQYF.

The chain employs TRBV5-6 and TRBJ2-7, with a possible D match to TRBD1 (5 bases). The CDR3 has 13 residues. Germline V gene lookup returns CDR1 SGHDT and CDR2 YYEEEE. Trimming took off 0 bases at V and 6 bases at J, with 10 bases between the two ends. The CDR3 region is CASSLVGQTEQYF. In nucleotides, the CDR3 is TGTGCCAGCAGCTTGGTGGGGCAGACCGAGCAGTACTTC.

This rearrangement joins TRBV4-2 to TRBJ1-2; no firm D call. This CDR3 is 15 amino acids long. Trimming removed 4 bases from V and 5 bases from J, with 17 bases in between. Germline lookup yields CDR1 LGHNA and CDR2 YNFKEQ. The CDR3 sequence: CASSPSGGPWYGYTF. DNA for the CDR3: TGTGCCAGCAGCCCCTCCGGCGGTCCTTGGTATGGCTACACCTTC.

V gene TRBV18 combines with J gene TRBJ1-6, with 9 bases identical to TRBD1. V shed 3 bases, J shed 6 bases, and the junction held 3 bases outside the gene matches. Germline V gives CDR1 KGHSH, CDR2 LQKENI. CDR3 length: 15 amino acids. In DNA form, the CDR3 reads TGTGCCAGCTCACCTTCGGACAGGGGTAATTCACCCCTCCACTTT. It is translated as CASSPSDRGNSPLHF.

The gene calls are TRBV7-8 and TRBJ2-7; 15 nucleotides match TRBD2. The CDR3 covers 16 residues. Germline loops: CDR1 SGHVS, CDR2 FQNEAQ. The J segment lost 6 bases and the V segment lost 5 bases, leaving 8 bases of the junction unmatched. The CDR3 DNA follows: TGTGCCAGCAGCCAGGGACTAGCGGGAGGTGCGGGCGAGCAGTACTTC. Translated, it gives CASSQGLAGGAGEQYF.

The gene calls are TRBV3-1 (or the pseudogene TRBV3-2) and TRBJ1-6, with a weak D call TRBD1 (5 bases). With 3 bases removed from V and 9 bases from J, the gap between germline ends came to 15 bases. CDR1 and CDR2 from the germline V gene are LGHDT and YNNKEL (reference sequence). The CDR3 is 15 amino acids. This CDR3 reads CASSQGGIFGSPLHF. DNA of the CDR3: TGTGCCAGCAGCCAGGGGGGGATCTTTGGTTCACCCCTCCACTTT.

The chain carries TRBV15 and TRBJ2-7; the D gene is possibly TRBD1 (5 bases). This CDR3 has 14 amino acids. Trimming removed 5 bases from V and 5 bases from J, with 16 bases in between. The germline V gene has CDR1 LNHNV and CDR2 YYDKDF (reference sequence). The CDR3 bases are TGTGCCACCAGCGATGACAGCCTTGGGGACGAGCAGTACTTC. Translating gives CATSDDSLGDEQYF.

This clone was picked up one time. This chain joins TRBV29-1 and TRBJ2-5, with TRBD2 matching over 9 bases. Germline V gives CDR1 SQVTM, CDR2 ANQGSEA. V was clipped by 4 bases and J by 4 bases; unmatched bases: 4. The length of the CDR3 is 13 residues. CDR3 in DNA: TGCAGCGTTGCGCGGGGGGGTCTAGAGACCCAGTACTTC. Its protein is CSVARGGLETQYF.

This clone has a handful of counts. V is TRBV5-6 and J is TRBJ1-5, with TRBD1 as a possible D gene (5 bases). This CDR3 spans 16 amino acids. Trimming left V 2 bases short and J 2 bases short, with 14 bases between. Per the germline V gene, CDR1 is SGHDT and CDR2 is YYEEEE. The CDR3 here is CASSFGAGTGNQPQHF. In DNA, the CDR3 is TGTGCCAGCAGCTTTGGGGCGGGGACGGGCAATCAGCCCCAGCATTTT.

This chain uses TRBV5-1 with TRBJ2-7, with 8 bases fitting TRBD2. Per the germline V gene, CDR1 is SGHRS and CDR2 is YFSETQ. The junction had 5 bases not matched to a gene; V was cut back by 0 bases and J by 3 bases. The CDR3 spans 15 residues. The CDR3 loop reads CASSLETSGFYEQYF. The CDR3 DNA is TGCGCCAGCAGCTTGGAAACTAGCGGATTCTACGAGCAGTACTTC.

The gene calls are TRBV5-4 and TRBJ1-4; TRBD1 aligns across 7 bases. This CDR3 contains 15 residues. The V gene end was trimmed by 0 bases and the J gene end by 4 bases; junction bases not matched to a gene: 3. The germline V gene encodes CDR1 SGHNT and CDR2 YYREEE (reference sequence). The CDR3 DNA is TGTGCCAGCAGCTTGGACGGGACAGTTAATGAAAAACTGTTTTTT. Its protein is CASSLDGTVNEKLFF. Variable domain in full (rest from reference TRBV5-4 and TRBJ1-4): ETGVTQSPTHLIKTRGQQVTLRCSSQSGHNTVSWYQQALGQGPQFIFQYYREEENGRGNFPPRFSGLQFPNYSSELNVNALELDDSALYLCASSLDGTVNEKLFFGSGTQLSVL.

The rearrangement uses TRBV19 and TRBJ1-6; D unclear. Trimming removed 6 bases from V and 5 bases from J, with 5 bases in between. Germline V lookup: CDR1 LNHDA, CDR2 SQIVND (reference sequence). This CDR3 has 12 residues. CDR3 nucleotide sequence: TGTGCCAGTAGAGCTAATAATTCACCCCTCCACTTT. Translated, it gives CASRANNSPLHF.

V and J are TRBV10-3 and TRBJ2-2, with a possible D match to TRBD1 (6 bases). CDR3 size: 11 residues. Between the trimmed V and J ends, which lost 6 bases and 7 bases, there was a span of 6 bases. Germline CDR1 and CDR2: ENHRY and SYGVKD. CDR3 protein: CAIRGGGELFF. Here the CDR3 DNA reads TGTGCCATCAGAGGGGGCGGGGAGCTGTTTTTT.

The rearrangement uses TRBV5-1 and TRBJ1-6; no clear D. The CDR3 consists of 15 residues. The ends were cut back, 1 base at V and 7 bases at J, with 12 bases in the middle. Germline V gene sequence: CDR1 SGHRS, CDR2 YFSETQ. The CDR3 reads CASSLSQASNSPLHF. The CDR3 DNA reads as TGCGCCAGCAGCTTGTCTCAGGCATCAAATTCACCCCTCCACTTT. Variable domain in full (rest from reference TRBV5-1 and TRBJ1-6): KAGVTQTPRYLIKTRGQQVTLSCSPISGHRSVSWYQQTPGQGLQFLFEYFSETQRNKGNFPGRFSGRQFSNSRSEMNVSTLELGDSALYLCASSLSQASNSPLHFGNGTRLTVT.

V gene TRBV3-1 (or the pseudogene TRBV3-2) combines with J gene TRBJ2-1, with 10 nucleotides matching TRBD1. The CDR3 has 16 amino acids. J lost 9 bases, V lost 1 base, and 9 bases had no gene match. The V gene's germline CDR1 is LGHDT and CDR2 YNNKEL (reference sequence). Here the CDR3 reads CASSQGGGQGVSEQFF. The CDR3 nucleotides are TGTGCCAGCAGCCAAGGGGGTGGACAGGGGGTAAGTGAGCAGTTCTTC.

The rearrangement links TRBV29-1 to TRBJ1-1; D uncertain. The CDR3 extends over 12 amino acids. Germline V lookup: CDR1 SQVTM, CDR2 ANQGSEA. Trimming took off 0 bases at V and 11 bases at J, with 13 bases between the two ends. CDR3 coding DNA: TGCAGCGTTGAAGATCTTCACAACGCTGCTTTCTTT. Protein sequence: CSVEDLHNAAFF.

Only one count was recorded for this clone. This chain connects TRBV20-1 to TRBJ2-1, with D possibly TRBD2 on 5 matching bases. The CDR3 loop spans 14 amino acids. V was clipped by 3 bases and J by 5 bases, with 14 bases between them. Germline V gives CDR1 DFQATT, CDR2 SNEGSKA (reference sequence). This CDR3 reads CSASNAGSHNEQFF. The CDR3 DNA sequence: TGCAGTGCTAGTAATGCGGGCTCTCACAATGAGCAGTTCTTC.